Listed below are T cell receptor beta chains from one sample, sequenced in a study of regulatory T cells in long-lasting Graves disease. TCRdb re-analysed the multiplex PCR reads in MiXCR, keeping a single row per CDR3 protein. Here the sample spans hundreds of thousands of distinct CDR3 sequences, more than 15% being singletons. The data also belong to a second study, concerning T cells in Graves' hyperthyroidism and ophthalmopathy.

The sequencing here drew on peripheral blood mononuclear cells (PBMCs), taken at new diagnosis, from a patient treated with antithyroid drugs. The receptors come from a woman in her forties or fifties with Graves disease. CDR3s include the opening cysteine and the closing phenylalanine or tryptophan. A D gene is named only where the DNA matches it firmly. Part of the rows lack a size; the others show once, few, many or a class for expanded clones.

J: TRBJ2-5
D: TRBD1
V: TRBV5-1
size: few
CDR3: CASSSSGQPFWYQETQYF
DNA: TGTGCCAGCAGCTCTTCGGGACAGCCCTTTTGGTACCAAGAGACCCAGTACTTC

J: TRBJ2-1
D: .
V: TRBV7-6
size: .
CDR3: CASSSTGTDYYNEQFF
DNA: TGTGCCAGCAGCTCTACCGGGACGGACTACTACAATGAGCAGTTCTTC

J: TRBJ1-1
D: .
V: TRBV6-8
size: many
CDR3: CASSYGPDMNTEAFF
DNA: TGTGCCAGCAGTTACGGGCCAGACATGAACACTGAAGCTTTCTTT

J: TRBJ2-5
D: .
V: TRBV12-3/TRBV12-4
size: few
CDR3: CASSFSTFQYF
DNA: TGTGCCAGCAGTTTTAGCACTTTCCAGTACTTC

J: TRBJ2-2
D: .
V: TRBV5-1
size: many
CDR3: CASSLRPGELFF
DNA: TGTGCCAGCAGTCTCCGCCCCGGGGAGCTGTTTTTT

J: TRBJ2-1
D: .
V: TRBV3-1
size: many
CDR3: CASSSMASPGEQFF
DNA: TGTGCCAGCAGCTCGATGGCTTCCCCCGGCGAGCAGTTCTTC

J: TRBJ2-1
D: .
V: TRBV20-1
size: .
CDR3: CSAATSGDGEQFF
DNA: TGCAGTGCGGCCACGTCGGGGGACGGGGAGCAGTTCTTC

J: TRBJ1-1
D: .
V: TRBV3-1
size: many
CDR3: CASSQTGNSEAFF
DNA: TGTGCCAGCAGCCAAACAGGGAACTCTGAAGCTTTCTTT

J: TRBJ2-5
D: TRBD2
V: TRBV20-1
size: .
CDR3: CSAPRLAGGNQETQYF
DNA: TGCAGTGCGCCCAGACTAGCGGGGGGCAACCAAGAGACCCAGTACTTC

J: TRBJ2-1
D: TRBD2
V: TRBV7-2
size: few
CDR3: CASSHRGGEQFF
DNA: TGTGCCAGCAGCCATCGCGGGGGAGAGCAGTTCTTC

J: TRBJ1-4
D: .
V: TRBV28
size: many
CDR3: CASSLGQRQKLFF
DNA: TGTGCCAGCAGCCTCGGACAGAGACAAAAACTGTTTTTT

J: TRBJ1-4
D: .
V: TRBV18
size: .
CDR3: CASSDLATNEKLFF
DNA: TGTGCCAGCTCGGACCTTGCAACTAATGAAAAACTGTTTTTT

J: TRBJ2-7
D: TRBD1
V: TRBV30
size: many
CDR3: CAWERTGLYEQYF
DNA: TGTGCCTGGGAACGGACAGGGCTCTACGAGCAGTACTTC

J: TRBJ1-1
D: .
V: TRBV19
size: few
CDR3: CASSIGQPRQVNTEAFF
DNA: TGTGCCAGTAGTATCGGTCAGCCGAGACAGGTAAACACTGAAGCTTTCTTT

J: TRBJ2-1
D: .
V: TRBV19
size: .
CDR3: CASSKGWGAVNEQFF
DNA: TGTGCCAGTAGTAAAGGGTGGGGCGCCGTTAATGAGCAGTTCTTC

J: TRBJ2-3
D: TRBD1
V: TRBV9
size: few
CDR3: CASSPGDRSTDTQYF
DNA: TGTGCCAGCAGCCCAGGGGACAGGAGCACAGATACGCAGTATTTT

J: TRBJ1-2
D: .
V: TRBV5-1
size: .
CDR3: CASSVWTADYGYTF
DNA: TGCGCCAGCAGCGTTTGGACGGCCGACTATGGCTACACCTTC

J: TRBJ2-7
D: .
V: TRBV11-3
size: few
CDR3: CASSLTGTTSYEQYF
DNA: TGTGCCAGCAGCTTAACAGGAACAACCTCCTACGAGCAGTACTTC

J: TRBJ1-2
D: .
V: TRBV5-1
size: .
CDR3: CASSLGRGASYGYTF
DNA: TGCGCCAGCAGCTTGGGTCGGGGGGCGAGCTATGGCTACACCTTC

J: TRBJ1-1
D: TRBD1
V: TRBV29-1
size: few
CDR3: CSVEGQGISEAFF
DNA: TGCAGCGTTGAGGGACAGGGAATTTCTGAAGCTTTCTTT

J: TRBJ2-1
D: TRBD2
V: TRBV14
size: .
CDR3: CASSQAGTRYNEQFF
DNA: TGTGCCAGCAGCCAGGCCGGGACTAGGTACAATGAGCAGTTCTTC

J: TRBJ2-2
D: .
V: TRBV6-1
size: .
CDR3: CASRGLTGELFF
DNA: TGTGCCAGCAGGGGTCTCACCGGGGAGCTGTTTTTT